The T cell receptor beta chain described here comes from a study of PD-L1 blockade in urothelial cancer. At the level of the study: Patients initiated atezolizumab in the mid-2010s at 1,200 mg intravenously every 3 weeks. Counts from blood samples showed a median of roughly 150,000 T cells.

As to time point: pretreatment peripheral blood. Synthetic TCR analog templates were added to each PCR reaction. Generated by immunoSEQ multiplex PCR, the TCRdb table keeps only in-frame clones and is missing some. This table has fewer than 50,000 clones, 80% to 90% appearing once. Trimming cost V 5 bases and J 7 bases; bases outside gene matches: 7. This CDR3 has 14 amino acids. Germline assignment: CDR1 SEHNR and CDR2 FQNEAQ (reference sequence). The chain uses TRBV7-9 and TRBJ2-2; 7 nucleotides line up with TRBD2. The receptor comes from a man between 65 and 85 years old with urothelial cancer. The input for sequencing was PBMCs, taken around atezolizumab (anti-PD-L1) treatment. CDR3 nucleotides: TGTGCCAGCAGCCCCGGGGGGTCAAGCGGGGAGCTGTTTTTT. Translating gives CASSPGGSSGELFF.